This TCR beta chain was sequenced for a study of CD8 T cells in Susac syndrome. The CDR3 covers 13 residues. The V gene lost 6 bases and the J gene lost 3 bases, with 12 bases spanning the gap. Looked up from germline, CDR1 is MDHEN and CDR2 is SYDVKM. cDNA came from around 0.54 to 1 ug RNA primed by random hexamers. TCRdb used MiXCR to reprocess the immunoSEQ multiplex PCR reads, holding one entry per CDR3 protein. The top ten clones hold 0.14% of a sample with about 140,000 distinct CDR3 sequences, approximately 95% of them seen once. Sequencing was done on a sample of CD4+ T cells from PBMCs. V gene TRBV28 combines with J gene TRBJ2-7, with a possible D match to TRBD2 (5 bases). The sequence was collected from a human donor with Susac syndrome. CDR3 DNA: TGTGCCAGCAGAGGCGGGCCCCGCTACGAGCAGTACTTC. Protein product: CASRGGPRYEQYF.